This TCR beta chain was found in a study of vaccination and CD4 T cells after COVID-19. Broader study findings: There was no significant change from approximately 23 to 38 median reactive clonotypes.

Treatment in this sample: approximately nine-day PBMC culture with coronavirus spike peptide pools or control peptides (ViraFEST assay). It was with approximately 9.2 IU/ml IL-2 and approximately 9.7 ug/ml peptide pools that roughly 2 million PBMCs per well were cultured. Scientists separated out CD4+ T cells through negative selection following 10 days in culture. This CDR3 region has 15 residues. Germline assignment: CDR1 SNHLY and CDR2 FYNNEI. The trim removed 6 bases at V and 5 bases at J, leaving 4 bases unmatched. Cultured CD4+ T-cell DNA underwent Oncomine TCR Beta short-read sequencing. TCRdb redid the calling of the PCR reads with MiXCR, one entry per CDR3 protein. This sample has 14,000 to 15,000 distinct CDR3 sequences, with around 48% found just once. Comment on this clonotype: What it binds is unknown.

This receptor was taken from a human donor who had recovered from COVID-19. Input material: CD4+ T cells from blood, cultured in vitro. This chain joins TRBV2 and TRBJ2-1; TRBD2 matches at 13 bases. The CDR3 nucleotides read TGTGCCAGCAGCTTACTAGCGGGGGGGGACAATGAGCAGTTCTTC. It encodes CASSLLAGGDNEQFF.